This passage covers 9 T cell receptor beta chains from one sample sequenced in a study of regulatory T cells in long-lasting Graves disease (dated by TCRdb to about 2021). Library prep was done by multiplex PCR. The reads were generated on an Illumina HiSeq 4000. iRepertoire HTBI primers and Arm-PCR amplification of CDR3 regions were used to construct TCR beta libraries. The raw public data were reprocessed by TCRdb itself: fastp quality trimming at Q25, MiXCR clonotype calling, in-frame beta chains only. One record per CDR3 amino acid sequence lists the most common genes and DNA. Here the sample has 250,000 to 400,000 distinct CDR3 sequences; under 20% occur a single time. The ten largest account for less than 45% of the sample. Per the publication, the time point label means: newly diagnosed GD, antithyroid drugs for less than 3 months. For both TCR sequencing and RNA sequencing, RNA was extracted from PBMCs in TRIzol.

Material: peripheral blood mononuclear cells (PBMCs), obtained at new diagnosis, from a patient treated with antithyroid drugs. The receptors come from a female donor with Graves disease.

On this clonotype itself: A far larger clone is one nucleotide away, so this likely arose from a read error. The V gene is TRBV28, the J gene TRBJ1-4, with TRBD1 matching 10 bases. The CDR3 is made up of 19 amino acids. J gave up 3 bases and V 3 bases, and 13 bases lay outside the gene matches. CDR1 and CDR2 from the germline V gene are MDHEN and SYDVKM. CDR3 DNA: TGTGCCAGCAGTTTTTGTGTATGGGGACAGGGGCGCCCTAATGAAAAACTGTTTTTT. This sequence encodes CASSFCVWGQGRPNEKLFF.

This clonotype was observed many times. This sequence joins TRBV6-1 and TRBJ1-5, with D unresolved. The germline V and J ends were trimmed by 5 bases and 8 bases, with 13 bases remaining between them. The CDR3 has 13 amino acids. Germline loops: CDR1 MNHNS, CDR2 SASEGT. The CDR3 DNA reads TGTGCCAGCAGTCAACCGCAACGGGAGCCCCAGCATTTT. Protein: CASSQPQREPQHF.

This clonotype was seen at least ten times. This chain links TRBV20-1 with TRBJ1-1; D gene unclear. CDR3 size: 15 residues. Trimming cost V 0 bases and J 1 base, with 12 bases left between them. CDR1 is DFQATT and CDR2 is SNEGSKA in the germline V gene (reference sequence). The CDR3 bases are TGCAGTGCTAGAGATCAAAGGACTCAGAACACTGAAGCTTTCTTT. The encoded protein is CSARDQRTQNTEAFF.

The chain uses TRBV6-9 and TRBJ2-7; 8 bases are shared with TRBD2. Germline-derived CDR1 and CDR2 are MNHGY and SVAAGI. The CDR3 consists of 17 residues. J was trimmed by 0 bases and V by 3 bases; bases with no gene match: 10. In DNA form, the CDR3 reads TGTGCCAGCAGTTACTCTCGGGAGGGGAGCCTCTCCTACGAGCAGTACTTC. It is translated as CASSYSREGSLSYEQYF.

The chain has TRBV4-1 and TRBJ2-7; 7 bases map to TRBD2. Germline lookup yields CDR1 MGHRA and CDR2 YSYEKL. J lost 2 bases, V lost 0 bases, and 4 bases had no gene match. This CDR3 region has 15 residues. In DNA, the CDR3 is TGCGCCAGCAGCCAAGATCCAGCGGGGACCTACGAGCAGTACTTC. It is translated as CASSQDPAGTYEQYF.

This chain links TRBV5-1 with TRBJ2-7; 7 bases fit TRBD1. With V trimmed by 5 bases and J by 2 bases, 10 bases remained unmatched. The CDR3 extends over 15 amino acids. The V gene's germline CDR1 is SGHRS and CDR2 YFSETQ. CDR3 region: CASSFRKGQTYEQYF. The CDR3 DNA is TGCGCCAGCAGTTTTAGGAAGGGACAGACCTACGAGCAGTACTTC.

This clonotype was found many times. The chain is built from TRBV12-3 or TRBV12-4 and TRBJ2-7; D call uncertain. The V gene lost 5 bases and the J gene lost 5 bases, with 16 bases spanning the gap. The CDR3 covers 14 residues. CDR3 coding DNA: TGTGCCAGCAGTCCCCTCACAGAGCTCAACGAGCAGTACTTC. Residues: CASSPLTELNEQYF.

This clonotype was counted at least ten times. The chain is built from TRBV20-1 and TRBJ2-5; no firm D call. The CDR3 length is 11 residues. With 2 bases removed from V and 4 bases from J, the gap between germline ends came to 5 bases. Germline V gene lookup returns CDR1 DFQATT and CDR2 SNEGSKA (reference sequence). The CDR3 bases are TGCAGTGCTAGACTAGTAGAGACCCAGTACTTC. The encoded protein is CSARLVETQYF.

This clonotype was observed many times. The chain links TRBV28 to TRBJ2-5, with no clear D. Germline loops: CDR1 MDHEN, CDR2 SYDVKM. Trimming stripped 7 bases from V and 3 bases from J, with 21 bases between. The CDR3 sequence is 16 residues long. In DNA, the CDR3 is TGTGCCAGCAATGCCCCCCGGCGGAAGACAAAAGAGACCCAGTACTTC. Protein product: CASNAPRRKTKETQYF.